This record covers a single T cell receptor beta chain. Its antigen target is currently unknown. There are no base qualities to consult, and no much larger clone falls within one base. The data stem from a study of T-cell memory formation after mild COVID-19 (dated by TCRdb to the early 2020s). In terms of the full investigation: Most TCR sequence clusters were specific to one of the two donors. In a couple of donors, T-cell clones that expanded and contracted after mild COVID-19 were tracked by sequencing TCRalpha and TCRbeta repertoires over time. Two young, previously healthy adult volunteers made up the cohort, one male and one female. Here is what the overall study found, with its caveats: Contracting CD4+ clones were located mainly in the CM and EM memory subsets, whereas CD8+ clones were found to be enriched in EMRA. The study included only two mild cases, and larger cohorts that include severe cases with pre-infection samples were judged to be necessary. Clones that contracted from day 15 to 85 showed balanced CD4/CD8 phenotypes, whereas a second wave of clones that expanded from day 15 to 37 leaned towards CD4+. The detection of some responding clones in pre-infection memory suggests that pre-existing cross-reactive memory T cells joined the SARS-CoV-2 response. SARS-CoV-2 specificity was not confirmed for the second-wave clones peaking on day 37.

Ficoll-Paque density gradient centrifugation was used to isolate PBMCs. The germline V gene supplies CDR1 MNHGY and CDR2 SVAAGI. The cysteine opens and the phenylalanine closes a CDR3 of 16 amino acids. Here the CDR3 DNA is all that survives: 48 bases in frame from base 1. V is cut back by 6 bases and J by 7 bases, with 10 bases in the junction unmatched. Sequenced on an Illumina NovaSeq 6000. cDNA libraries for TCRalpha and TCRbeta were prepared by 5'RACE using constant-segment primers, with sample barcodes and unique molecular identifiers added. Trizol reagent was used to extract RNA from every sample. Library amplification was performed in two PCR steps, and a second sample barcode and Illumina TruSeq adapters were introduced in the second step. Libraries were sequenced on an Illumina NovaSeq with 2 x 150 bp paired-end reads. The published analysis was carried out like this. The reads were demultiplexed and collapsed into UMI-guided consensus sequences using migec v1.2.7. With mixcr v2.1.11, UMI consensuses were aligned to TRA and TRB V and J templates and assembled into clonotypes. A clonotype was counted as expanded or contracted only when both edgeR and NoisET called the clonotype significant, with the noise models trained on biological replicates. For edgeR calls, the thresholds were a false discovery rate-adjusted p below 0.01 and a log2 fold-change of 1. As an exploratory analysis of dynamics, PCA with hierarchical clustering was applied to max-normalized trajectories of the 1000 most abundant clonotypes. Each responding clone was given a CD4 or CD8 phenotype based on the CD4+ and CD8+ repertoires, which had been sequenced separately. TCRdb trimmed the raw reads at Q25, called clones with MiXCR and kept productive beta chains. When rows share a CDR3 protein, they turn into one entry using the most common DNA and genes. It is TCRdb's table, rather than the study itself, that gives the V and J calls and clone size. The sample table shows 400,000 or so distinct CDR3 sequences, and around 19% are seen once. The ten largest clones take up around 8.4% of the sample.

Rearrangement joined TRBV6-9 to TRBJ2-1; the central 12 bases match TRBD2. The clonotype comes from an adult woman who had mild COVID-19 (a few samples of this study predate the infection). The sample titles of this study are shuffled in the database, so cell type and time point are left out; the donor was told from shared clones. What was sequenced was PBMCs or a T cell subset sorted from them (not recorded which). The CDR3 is CASRETLAGGHNEQFF. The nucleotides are TGTGCCAGCAGAGAAACCCTAGCGGGAGGGCATAATGAGCAGTTCTTC.